This T cell receptor (beta chain) is drawn from a study of blood T cell repertoires in COVID-19. Study in general: In each case, the material was cDNA or gDNA derived from T cells, B-cell-depleted T cells, or PBMCs.

Each participant's cohort was designated according to participant-reported clinical history. In the original analysis: Amplifying reference gene primers gave estimates of nucleated cell counts. Method: immunoSEQ multiplex PCR; TCRdb's copy keeps in-frame clones and lacks some. From that table come the V and J calls and clone size; the DNA was used to work out D and trimming. The sample has some 250,000 clones; around 90% are singletons. The sequence came from a human donor in a cohort exposed to, infected with or recovered from COVID-19 (not recorded which). The donor label of this sample is uncertain. The specimen sequenced was PBMCs or T cells enriched from blood (not recorded which).

The CDR3 here is CASSSPPGNTEAFF. In DNA form, the CDR3 reads TGTGCCAGCAGCTCGCCGCCGGGGAACACTGAAGCTTTCTTT. The chain is built from TRBV5-4 and TRBJ1-1, with unresolved D. The CDR3 has 14 amino acids. V was clipped by 3 bases and J by 1 base, with 10 bases between them. Germline V gives CDR1 SGHNT, CDR2 YYREEE (reference sequence).